The present entry profiles one TCR beta chain with its context. These data originate in a study of shared clonotypes between healthy human individuals. As for the study in general: The plates for each donor numbered three CD4 naive, three CD4 memory, two CD8 naive and one CD8 memory.

Healthy HIV-negative adults without recent acute infections or vaccinations served as donors. Division of CD4+ cells produced a CD45RA+ naive subset and a CD45RA-negative memory subset. Germline V CDR1 and CDR2: SGHAT, FQNNGV. Trimming took 0 bases from V and 1 from J, leaving 18 bases between them. The CDR3 consists of 18 residues. Original analysis: Filtering differed because ImmunoSEQ produced junction-only sequences that carried no quality scores. Repertoires were generated with immunoSEQ multiplex PCR, while TCRdb's copy carries only in-frame clones and drops some. The V and J calls and the clone size are those of that table, but D and trimming were determined from the DNA. There are millions of clones in the sample; 95% occur only once, and 0.1% to 0.15% lies in the top ten.

Material for sequencing was naive CD4+ T cells sorted from blood. Specified subset: CD45RA+ positively selected. This TCR came from a man aged 18 to 30 in good health. V gene TRBV11-2 combines with J gene TRBJ2-5; TRBD1 is a possible D gene (7 bases). This CDR3 reads CASSLDIGLQGFQETQYF. The CDR3 coding sequence is TGTGCCAGCAGCTTAGATATCGGACTACAGGGGTTCCAAGAGACCCAGTACTTC.